This is a list of T cell receptor beta chains from one sample in a study of blood T cell repertoires in COVID-19. The assay was immunoSEQ multiplex PCR, and TCRdb's table has in-frame clones only and misses some. The table records more than 300,000 clones, around nine tenths of them present only once. Sequencing used PBMCs or T cells enriched from blood (not recorded which). These receptors came from a woman under 40 who had been exposed to COVID-19. The CDR3 runs from the conserved cysteine through the conserved F or W. The D gene is left open where the match is weak. Only some rows state a clone size, as once, few, many or a class for expanded clones.

clone_size	v_call	d_call	j_call	cdr3_nt	cdr3_aa
.	TRBV9	TRBD1	TRBJ1-3	TGTGCCAGCAGCGAACCGAAGACCCCGGGACAGGGCTCTGGAAACACCATATATTTT	CASSEPKTPGQGSGNTIYF
.	TRBV2	TRBD2	TRBJ2-3	TGTGCCAGCAGTGAACGGCGGGGGGGGATCACAGATACGCAGTATTTT	CASSERRGGITDTQYF
.	TRBV6-5	TRBD1	TRBJ1-6	TGTGCCAGCAGTTACGGGGGGACAGTTCTTTCACCCCTCCACTTT	CASSYGGTVLSPLHF
.	TRBV21-1	.	TRBJ2-5	TGTGCCAGCTGCAGAGTCCGCGGAGAGACCCAGTACTTC	CASCRVRGETQYF
.	TRBV30	.	TRBJ1-6	TGTGCCTGGTCCGTTAATTCACCCCTCCACTTT	CAWSVNSPLHF
.	TRBV10-2	.	TRBJ1-1	TGCGCCAGCAGTGAGCAGCCAGGGAGGACTGAAGCTTTCTTT	CASSEQPGRTEAFF
.	TRBV6-5	.	TRBJ2-2	TGTGCCAGCAGTTTAGATCCCGGGACACCCGGGGAGCTGTTTTTT	CASSLDPGTPGELFF
.	TRBV19	.	TRBJ2-1	TGTGCCAGTAGTCCCCGCGGGGACTCCTACAATGAGCAGTTCTTC	CASSPRGDSYNEQFF
.	TRBV4-2	TRBD2	TRBJ2-1	TGTGCCAGCAGCCACGGGACTAGCGGGGCGGGGGAGCAGTTCTTC	CASSHGTSGAGEQFF
.	TRBV6-5	.	TRBJ1-2	TGTGCCAGCAGTTATAATAAGGGCAGGGCCTTCTATGGCTACACCTTC	CASSYNKGRAFYGYTF
.	TRBV15	TRBD1	TRBJ1-2	TGTGCCACCAGCCTCCCAGGACAGGAAAGTGGCTACACCTTC	CATSLPGQESGYTF
.	TRBV18	.	TRBJ1-2	TGTGCCAGCTCACCACCGGTCCCGGGGGAAGAAGCCTACACCTTC	CASSPPVPGEEAYTF
.	TRBV19	TRBD1	TRBJ1-5	TGTGCCAGCCGGGACAGGGGGCAGCAGCCCCAGCATTTT	CASRDRGQQPQHF
.	TRBV29-1	TRBD1	TRBJ2-7	TGCAGCGCTTCCCGGGACAGGGTTCGCGAGCAGTACTTC	CSASRDRVREQYF
.	TRBV12-5	TRBD1	TRBJ1-4	TGTGCTAGTGGTTTGCCTAGGGACAGGGGGTCCGCCCGAAATGAAAAACTGTTTTTT	CASGLPRDRGSARNEKLFF
.	TRBV6-1	TRBD1	TRBJ2-7	TGTGCCAGCAGTGAAGCGCAGACAGGGGCCTACGAGCAGTACTTC	CASSEAQTGAYEQYF
few	TRBV14	.	TRBJ1-1	TGTGCCAGCAGCCAAGATCTCACGTCTTTAGTGGCAGGGGCGGCTGAAGCTTTCTTT	CASSQDLTSLVAGAAEAFF
.	TRBV5-1	TRBD1	TRBJ1-1	TGCGCCAGCAGCTTGCTGGGACAGGAGAACACTGAAGCTTTCTTT	CASSLLGQENTEAFF
.	TRBV19	.	TRBJ1-1	TGTGCCAGTAGTATTTATTCGAGGGAGCCTTCGGGGGACACTGAAGCTTTCTTT	CASSIYSREPSGDTEAFF
.	TRBV6-2/TRBV6-3	.	TRBJ2-1	TGTGCCAGCAGTACGCCACGGGTCTACAATGAGCAGTTCTTC	CASSTPRVYNEQFF
.	TRBV19	.	TRBJ1-3	TGTGCCAGTAGCGGCTCTGGAAACACCATATATTTT	CASSGSGNTIYF
few	TRBV9	TRBD2	TRBJ2-1	TGTGCCAGCAGCGAGCGGGGGGGCCTCTACAATGAGCAGTTCTTC	CASSERGGLYNEQFF
.	TRBV6-5	.	TRBJ1-2	TGTGCCAGCACGGGAGGGAACTATGGCTACACCTTC	CASTGGNYGYTF
.	TRBV9	.	TRBJ2-7	TGTGCCAGCAGCGTAGGTGGCTCCTTCTACGAGCAGTACTTC	CASSVGGSFYEQYF
.	TRBV9	TRBD1	TRBJ1-1	TGTGCCAGCAGCGTAGTAGGACAGGGGGGCACTGAAGCTTTCTTT	CASSVVGQGGTEAFF
.	TRBV7-6	.	TRBJ1-6	TGTGCCAGCAGCTACCAACTGAATTCACCCCTCCACTTT	CASSYQLNSPLHF
once	TRBV6-5	TRBD1	TRBJ1-5	TGTGCCAGCAGACCGGGACAGGGAGCGTATCAGCCCCAGCATTTT	CASRPGQGAYQPQHF
few	TRBV11-3	.	TRBJ1-2	TGTGCCAGCAGCTTTGGACACCTGCTGGGCTACACCTTC	CASSFGHLLGYTF
.	TRBV19	.	TRBJ2-1	TGTGCCAGTAGTCCCCATCTAGGAAACTACAATGAGCAGTTCTTC	CASSPHLGNYNEQFF
.	TRBV5-6	.	TRBJ2-3	TGTGCCAGCATCTTTCTCGGGACAGCTAGCGCAGATACGCAGTATTTT	CASIFLGTASADTQYF
.	TRBV6-5	TRBD1	TRBJ2-1	TGTGCCAGCAGACCGACAGGGGGGGATGAGCAGTTCTTC	CASRPTGGDEQFF
.	TRBV19	.	TRBJ2-5	TGTGCCAGTAGTTCTACTGGAGAGACCCAGTACTTC	CASSSTGETQYF
.	TRBV4-3	.	TRBJ1-2	TGCGCCAGCAGCCGGAACCCCGGGGTGGGTAATGGCTACACCTTC	CASSRNPGVGNGYTF
.	TRBV19	TRBD2	TRBJ2-2	TGTGCCAGTGGGCTTACTAGCGCCGGGGAGCTGTTTTTT	CASGLTSAGELFF
.	TRBV12-3/TRBV12-4	.	TRBJ1-3	TGTGCCAGCAGTTTTGTTAGAAACACCATATATTTT	CASSFVRNTIYF
.	TRBV2	.	TRBJ1-2	TGTGCCAGCATTCGAGGGGGGGATTACTATGGCTACACCTTC	CASIRGGDYYGYTF
.	TRBV5-1	TRBD2	TRBJ2-4	TGCGCCAGCAGCTTGGTGGGCGGGGGGGCCCAAAACATTCAGTACTTC	CASSLVGGGAQNIQYF
.	TRBV5-8	TRBD1	TRBJ1-6	TGTGCCAGCAGCCACCCGTTGGGGCAGGGGGCTTATTCACCCCTCCACTTT	CASSHPLGQGAYSPLHF
.	TRBV10-3	.	TRBJ2-7	TGTGCCATCATGGATAGCGAGGAATACGAGCAGTACTTC	CAIMDSEEYEQYF
.	TRBV5-1	TRBD2	TRBJ2-3	TGCGCCAGCAGCTTGGACTTTACGGGGGGGATGACGCAGTATTTT	CASSLDFTGGMTQYF
.	TRBV3-1/TRBV3-2	.	TRBJ2-1	TGTGCCAGCAGCCGAGTTAGGGGATTCGGGCAGTTCTTC	CASSRVRGFGQFF
.	TRBV7-9	.	TRBJ1-4	TGTGCCAGCAGCTTAGAGCGGGGAGCAAAACTGTTTTTT	CASSLERGAKLFF
.	TRBV3-1/TRBV3-2	TRBD2	TRBJ2-1	TGTGCCAGCAGCCAAGTAGCGGGGGGAGTTTCGGATGAGCAGTTCTTC	CASSQVAGGVSDEQFF
.	TRBV3-1/TRBV3-2	TRBD1	TRBJ1-6	TGTGCCAGCAGCCAAGGGGACAGCAGTAATTCACCCCTCCACTTT	CASSQGDSSNSPLHF
.	TRBV6-5	.	TRBJ1-2	TGTGCCAGCACCGCCACAGGATTAGCTAACTATGGCTACACCTTC	CASTATGLANYGYTF
.	TRBV11-1	TRBD1	TRBJ2-7	TGTGCCAGCAGCTCCCAGGGGACAGGGGTGTACGAGCAGTACTTC	CASSSQGTGVYEQYF
.	TRBV21-1	.	TRBJ1-6	TGTGCCAGCAGCAAAGGTGGCAGGGGCAGAAATTCACCCCTCCACTTT	CASSKGGRGRNSPLHF
.	TRBV13	TRBD2	TRBJ2-3	TGTGCCAGCAGCCGGTGGACTAGCGGGGGGGCCAATACGCAGTATTTT	CASSRWTSGGANTQYF
.	TRBV19	TRBD2	TRBJ2-1	TGTGCCAGTAGTATCTGGAGCGGGGCTTACAATGAGCAGTTCTTC	CASSIWSGAYNEQFF